This T cell receptor (beta chain) stems from a study of T-cell memory formation after mild COVID-19 (dated by TCRdb to the early 2020s). Regarding the study in general: Most TCR sequence clusters were specific to one of the two donors. In two donors, T-cell clones that expanded and contracted after mild COVID-19 were followed by sequencing TCRalpha and TCRbeta repertoires longitudinally. The cohort was made up of two young adult volunteers, one female and one male, who were previously healthy. Study-wide conclusions, independent of this receptor: Only a couple of mild cases were covered in the study, and larger cohorts including severe cases with pre-infection samples were considered necessary. Contracting CD4+ clones were located mainly in the CM and EM memory subsets, whereas CD8+ clones were found to be enriched in EMRA. Whether the second-wave clones peaking on day 37 were SARS-CoV-2 specific was not confirmed. Clones contracting from day 15 to 85 had balanced CD4/CD8 phenotypes, while a second wave expanding from day 15 to 37 was biased towards CD4+. Some responding clones were detected in pre-infection memory, which suggested that pre-existing cross-reactive memory T cells had joined the SARS-CoV-2 response.

Reading from cysteine to phenylalanine, the CDR3 counts 13 amino acids. Of the read, only the CDR3 DNA is kept; its 39 bases are in frame from base 1. The germline V and J ends show losses of 8 bases and 3 bases respectively, and no gene match explains 4 bases of the junction. From the germline V gene (reference sequence), CDR1 is DFQATT and CDR2 is SNEGSKA. This clonotype was observed a few times. It lacks a known antigen. No base qualities exist here, and no much larger clone lies one base off it. Ficoll-Paque density gradient centrifugation was used to isolate PBMCs. The sequencing machine was an Illumina NovaSeq 6000. TCRalpha and TCRbeta cDNA libraries were built by 5'RACE with constant-segment primers, adding sample barcodes and unique molecular identifiers. RNA was extracted from every sample with Trizol reagent. The libraries were amplified in two PCR steps, and the second step added a second sample barcode and Illumina TruSeq adapters. Sequencing of libraries was performed on an Illumina NovaSeq with 2 x 150 bp paired-end reads. On the study's bioinformatics: Demultiplexing of reads and collapsing into UMI-guided consensus sequences were performed with migec v1.2.7. Using mixcr v2.1.11, UMI consensuses were aligned to TRA and TRB V and J templates and then assembled into clonotypes. Clonotypes were classified as expanded or contracted when called significant by both edgeR and NoisET, with noise models trained on biological replicates. For edgeR calls, the cutoffs were a false discovery rate-adjusted p below 0.01 and a log2 fold-change threshold of 1. As an exploratory analysis of dynamics, PCA with hierarchical clustering was applied to max-normalized trajectories of the 1000 most abundant clonotypes. Separately sequenced CD4+ and CD8+ repertoires were used to assign the CD4 or CD8 phenotype of responding clones. Starting from the raw public reads, TCRdb applied fastp trimming at Q25, assembled clones with MiXCR and retained in-frame beta chains. Each record represents a unique CDR3 protein, reported with the most common genes and DNA among its rows. TCRdb, rather than the study authors, made the V and J calls. The sample yields 470,000 or so distinct CDR3 sequences; more than 15% were counted once. Jointly, the top ten make up 20% to 25% of the sample.

The material sequenced was PBMCs or a T cell subset sorted from them (not recorded which). The clonotype comes from a man aged 18 to 35 who had mild COVID-19 (a few samples of this study predate the infection). The sample titles of this study are shuffled in the database, so cell type and time point are left out; the donor was told from shared clones. This sequence uses TRBV20-1 and TRBJ2-3; 11 bases in the junction line up with TRBD2. The sequenced DNA is TGCAGTAGGACTAGCGGGTTAACAGATACGCAGTATTTT. This encodes CSRTSGLTDTQYF.